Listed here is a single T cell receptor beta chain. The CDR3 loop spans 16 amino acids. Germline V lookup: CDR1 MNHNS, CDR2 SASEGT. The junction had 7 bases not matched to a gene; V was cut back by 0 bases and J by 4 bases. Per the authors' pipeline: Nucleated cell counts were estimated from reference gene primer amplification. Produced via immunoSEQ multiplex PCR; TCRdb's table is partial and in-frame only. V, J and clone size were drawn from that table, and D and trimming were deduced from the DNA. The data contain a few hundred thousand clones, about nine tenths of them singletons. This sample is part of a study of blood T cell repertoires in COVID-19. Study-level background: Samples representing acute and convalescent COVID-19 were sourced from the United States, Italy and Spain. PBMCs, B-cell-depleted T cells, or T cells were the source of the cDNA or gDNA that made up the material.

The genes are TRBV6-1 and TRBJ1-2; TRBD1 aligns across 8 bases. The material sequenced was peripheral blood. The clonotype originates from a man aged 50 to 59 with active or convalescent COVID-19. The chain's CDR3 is CASSEALQGAIYGYTF. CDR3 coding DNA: TGTGCCAGCAGTGAAGCGCTTCAGGGGGCTATCTATGGCTACACCTTC.